Following are 24 T cell receptor beta chains from one sample sequenced in a study of blood T cell repertoires in COVID-19. Clones were read by immunoSEQ multiplex PCR, and TCRdb kept only the in-frame ones, dropping some. The sample lists some 220,000 clones, roughly 80% occurring once. The sequenced sample consisted of peripheral blood. These TCRs come from a woman in her 70s with acute or convalescent COVID-19.

The V gene is TRBV7-2, the J gene TRBJ2-7; D possibly corresponds to TRBD2 (7 bases). The CDR3 is 18 residues long. V lost 6 bases, J lost 0 bases, and 24 bases lay in between. From germline, CDR1 is SGHTA and CDR2 FQGNSA. The CDR3, as DNA: TGTGCCAGCAGTAGCACGGGGGGCCAAGGAGGAAGCTCCTACGAGCAGTACTTC. Its translation is CASSSTGGQGGSSYEQYF.

This clone was counted once. J is TRBJ1-1 and V is TRBV12-5; a possible D gene is TRBD1 (6 bases). CDR3 length: 12 amino acids. V was cut by 6 bases and J by 10 bases, with 15 bases left in between. Germline V gene data show CDR1 as LGHNT and CDR2 as FRNRAP. CDR3 nucleotide sequence: TGTGCTAGTGGCTATACAGGGTCCCCAGCTTTCTTT. Its protein is CASGYTGSPAFF.

The chain has TRBV6-6 and TRBJ1-3; D unclear. The V end was cut by 6 bases, the J end by 0 bases, with 6 bases between. Germline CDR1 reads MNHNY; CDR2 reads SVGAGI (reference sequence). This CDR3 is built from 13 residues. As DNA, the CDR3 is TGTGCCAGCAGGAGTAACTCTGGAAACACCATATATTTT. It specifies CASRSNSGNTIYF.

The chain carries TRBV10-2 and TRBJ2-5; a possible D gene is TRBD1 (6 bases). This CDR3 contains 13 residues. V lost 4 bases and J 5 bases, leaving 11 bases between the germline ends. Germline V gene lookup returns CDR1 WSHSY and CDR2 SAAADI. This chain's CDR3 is CASSVGRGETQYF. The CDR3 nucleotides are TGCGCCAGCAGTGTCGGTAGGGGGGAGACCCAGTACTTC.

The chain joins TRBV9 to TRBJ1-4; 12 positions match TRBD1. Germline CDR1 reads SGDLS; CDR2 reads YYNGEE. This CDR3 is built from 18 residues. Trimming cost V 3 bases and J 4 bases; bases outside gene matches: 10. Here the CDR3 reads CASSAGQGAYGNNEKLFF. The CDR3 DNA reads TGTGCCAGCAGCGCGGGACAGGGGGCGTATGGTAATAATGAAAAACTGTTTTTT. The full variable domain, in which reference TRBV9 and TRBJ1-4 provide the parts outside the CDR3, is DSGVTQTPKHLITATGQRVTLRCSPRSGDLSVYWYQQSLDQGLQFLIQYYNGEERAKGNILERFSAQQFPDLHSELNLSSLELGDSALYFCASSAGQGAYGNNEKLFFGSGTQLSVL.

The rearrangement links TRBV4-1 to TRBJ2-1, with TRBD2 matching 7 bases. The CDR3 totals 17 residues. Germline trimming cut 4 bases from V and 0 bases from J; bases unmatched to any gene: 9. CDR1 is MGHRA and CDR2 is YSYEKL in the germline V gene. The CDR3 DNA reads TGCGCCAGCAGCCGGGACTACGGAGCGAGCTCCTACAATGAGCAGTTCTTC. It specifies CASSRDYGASSYNEQFF.

This chain connects TRBV5-1 to TRBJ2-7; D ambiguous. CDR1 and CDR2 (germline): SGHRS, YFSETQ. The length of the CDR3 is 13 residues. V lost 0 bases and J lost 6, with 10 bases in between. DNA for the CDR3: TGCGCCAGCAGCTTGGAGTGGAGAGGCGAGCAGTACTTC. Its translation: CASSLEWRGEQYF.

CDR3 amino acids: CSILRRGVEAFF. In DNA, the CDR3 is TGCAGCATCCTTCGACGGGGGGTTGAAGCTTTCTTT. This sequence joins TRBV29-1 and TRBJ1-1; D possibly corresponds to TRBD1 (5 bases). The germline V gene encodes CDR1 SQVTM and CDR2 ANQGSEA. The CDR3 loop spans 12 amino acids. Deletions cut 8 bases from V and 7 bases from J, with 17 bases between. Full variable domain (remainder filled in from reference TRBV29-1 and TRBJ1-1): SAVISQKPSRDICQRGTSLTIQCQVDSQVTMMFWYRQQPGQSLTLIATANQGSEATYESGFVIDKFPISRPNLTFSTLTVSNMSPEDSSIYLCSILRRGVEAFFGQGTRLTVV.

The J gene is TRBJ1-5, the V gene TRBV18; the match to TRBD1 covers 7 bases. CDR3 length: 13 amino acids. J gave up 7 bases and V 3 bases, and 3 bases lay outside the gene matches. The germline gives CDR1 KGHSH, CDR2 LQKENI. The DNA for the CDR3 is TGTGCCAGCTCACCGGGACAGCTACAGCCCCAGCATTTT. This gives the protein CASSPGQLQPQHF.

The V gene is TRBV5-4, the J gene TRBJ1-6; 8 bases map to TRBD1. The length of the CDR3 is 15 residues. Germline V CDR1 and CDR2: SGHNT, YYREEE (reference sequence). The trim removed 3 bases at V and 10 bases at J, leaving 9 bases unmatched. Here the CDR3 reads CASSWTGQGKSPLHF. CDR3 coding DNA: TGTGCCAGCAGCTGGACTGGACAGGGAAAATCACCCCTCCACTTT.

The chain joins TRBV24-1 to TRBJ2-7; the match to TRBD1 covers 12 bases. Looked up from germline, CDR1 is KGHDR and CDR2 is SFDVKD. The CDR3 sequence is 16 residues long. Trimming cost V 9 bases and J 7 bases; bases outside gene matches: 15. The CDR3 here is CATSGTGGASVEEQYF. The CDR3 DNA follows: TGTGCCACCTCCGGGACAGGGGGCGCGAGCGTCGAGGAGCAGTACTTC.

The chain joins TRBV6-5 to TRBJ2-7; TRBD2 is a possible D gene (6 bases). CDR3 length: 14 amino acids. CDR1 and CDR2 (germline): MNHEY, SVGAGI. V lost 4 bases to trimming and J lost 6 bases, with 16 bases between them. DNA for the CDR3: TGTGCCAGCAGTTGGGACTTAAGGGCTCGCGAGCAGTACTTC. Protein product: CASSWDLRAREQYF.

The chain recombines TRBV5-5 with TRBJ2-7; 12 nucleotides align to TRBD1. V was pared by 3 bases and J by 6 bases, with 4 bases of the junction left unmatched. The germline gives CDR1 SGHKS, CDR2 YYEKEE (reference sequence). The CDR3 covers 14 residues. CDR3 bases: TGTGCCAGCAGCTGGGGGGACAGGGGGCTCGAGCAGTACGTC. Its translation is CASSWGDRGLEQYV.

The chain is built from TRBV3-1 (or the pseudogene TRBV3-2) and TRBJ1-2; 8 positions match TRBD1. Losses at the gene ends were 2 bases for V and 4 bases for J; bases not matched to a gene: 3. Germline V gene data show CDR1 as LGHDT and CDR2 as YNNKEL (reference sequence). The CDR3 sequence is 14 residues long. The CDR3 DNA reads as TGTGCCAGCAGCCAAACCGGGACAGGCTATGGCTACACCTTC. Translated, it gives CASSQTGTGYGYTF.

The chain carries TRBV3-1 (or the pseudogene TRBV3-2) and TRBJ2-1, with a weak D call TRBD2 (6 bases). The CDR3 covers 14 residues. Trimming cost V 4 bases and J 8 bases, with 15 bases left between them. CDR1 is LGHDT and CDR2 is YNNKEL in the germline V gene (reference sequence). The CDR3 nucleotides read TGTGCCAGCAGCCTTCGACTAGTCGGCGATGAGCAGTTCTTC. Translated: CASSLRLVGDEQFF.

With regard to this clone: Other DNA sequences in this sample translate to the same CDR3. This chain joins TRBV2 and TRBJ1-5, with 10 bases that match TRBD1. Losses at the gene ends were 6 bases for V and 2 bases for J; bases not matched to a gene: 4. There are 15 residues in the CDR3. Germline V lookup: CDR1 SNHLY, CDR2 FYNNEI. The CDR3 nucleotides are TGTGCCAGCAGCGGACAGGGGGGAGGCAATCAGCCCCAGCATTTT. Its protein product is CASSGQGGGNQPQHF.

The gene calls are TRBV2 and TRBJ1-2; the D gene is possibly TRBD1 (6 bases). CDR1 is SNHLY, CDR2 FYNNEI, per germline. V lost 6 bases and J lost 0, with 14 bases in between. The CDR3 runs 15 residues. DNA of the CDR3: TGTGCCAGCAGACTTCGGGACACTGCTAACTATGGCTACACCTTC. This codes for CASRLRDTANYGYTF. The full variable domain, completed using reference TRBV2 and TRBJ1-2, is EPEVTQTPSHQVTQMGQEVILRCVPISNHLYFYWYRQILGQKVEFLVSFYNNEISEKSEIFDDQFSVERPDGSNFTLKIRSTKLEDSAMYFCASRLRDTANYGYTFGSGTRLTVV.

The chain combines TRBV7-2 with TRBJ2-3, with D possibly TRBD2 on 5 matching bases. Per germline, CDR1 SGHTA and CDR2 FQGNSA. Trimming removed 5 bases at V and 0 bases at J, with 12 bases between. This CDR3 comprises 15 residues. CDR3 in amino acids: CASSPRTLSTDTQYF. CDR3 nucleotides: TGTGCCAGCAGCCCACGGACTTTGAGCACAGATACGCAGTATTTT.

This chain joins TRBV7-3 and TRBJ2-2, with D possibly being TRBD2 (5 bases). CDR3 length equals 15 residues. Germline CDR1 SGHTA, CDR2 FQGTGA. With 3 bases removed from V and 3 bases from J, the gap between germline ends came to 11 bases. The CDR3 reads CASSFQKGDTGELFF. The CDR3, as DNA: TGTGCCAGCAGCTTCCAAAAGGGAGACACCGGGGAGCTGTTTTTT.

The CDR3 here is CATSAQFKETQYF. In DNA, the CDR3 is TGTGCCACCAGTGCTCAGTTTAAGGAGACCCAGTACTTC. This chain joins TRBV24-1 and TRBJ2-5; D remains unclear. The V end was cut by 5 bases, the J end by 5 bases, with 11 bases between. The V gene's germline CDR1 is KGHDR and CDR2 SFDVKD. CDR3 length: 13 amino acids.

V gene TRBV4-1 combines with J gene TRBJ2-5; possible D gene TRBD2, 6 bases. CDR3 length: 16 amino acids. Germline lookup yields CDR1 MGHRA and CDR2 YSYEKL. Trimming took off 4 bases at V and 2 bases at J, with 17 bases between the two ends. The CDR3 DNA reads TGCGCCAGCAGCCGTATTTCCGGGACTCCGCAAGAGACCCAGTACTTC. Encoded protein: CASSRISGTPQETQYF.

To note about this clone: Distinct nucleotide sequences in the sample also encode this CDR3. The chain couples TRBV7-2 to TRBJ2-1, with 8 bases aligning to TRBD2. Looked up from germline, CDR1 is SGHTA and CDR2 is FQGNSA. The CDR3 spans 15 residues. J lost 5 bases, V lost 1 base, and 4 bases had no gene match. Written as DNA, the CDR3 is TGTGCCAGCAGCTTAGAAGCGGGGGCCAACAATGAGCAGTTCTTC. Protein sequence: CASSLEAGANNEQFF.

This chain joins TRBV10-3 and TRBJ2-1; D is possibly TRBD1 (6 bases). V shed 11 bases and J shed 5 bases, with 10 bases lying between them. CDR3 length: 11 amino acids. From germline, CDR1 is ENHRY and CDR2 SYGVKD. The CDR3 here is CAARQDNEQFF. In DNA, the CDR3 is TGTGCCGCCCGACAGGACAATGAGCAGTTCTTC.

The CDR3 loop is CAWTSGGANVLTF. In DNA, the CDR3 is TGTGCCTGGACGTCGGGGGGGGCCAACGTCCTGACTTTC. The rearrangement joins TRBV30 to TRBJ2-6; perhaps TRBD2 as D (5 bases). The CDR3 has 13 amino acids. Deletions cut 4 bases from V and 4 bases from J, with 8 bases between. CDR1 and CDR2 from the germline V gene are GTSNPN and SVGIG (reference sequence). The full variable domain, its missing parts supplied by reference TRBV30 and TRBJ2-6, is SQTIHQWPATLVQPVGSPLSLECTVEGTSNPNLYWYRQAAGRGLQLLFYSVGIGQISSEVPQNLSASRPQDRQFILSSKKLLLSDSGFYLCAWTSGGANVLTFGAGSRLTVL.